This is a list of T cell receptor beta chains from one sample in a study of graft-versus-host responses after intestinal transplantation. Data came from immunoSEQ multiplex PCR; TCRdb stores just in-frame clones and leaves some out. This table has about 120,000 clones, approximately 95% appearing once. Which antigens these TCRs recognize remains unknown. The input for sequencing was unstimulated CD4+ T cells sorted from spleen or lymph node cells, taken before intestinal transplant. These receptors were taken from a human donor who received an intestinal transplant. CDR3s leave out the opening cysteine and the closing phenylalanine or tryptophan. A D gene is named only where the DNA matches it firmly. Only part of the rows carry a size: once, few, many, or a class if the clone is expanded.

clone size,V gene,D gene,CDR3 protein
.,TRBV18,.,ASSPPNRLAGKRGTDTQY
.,TRBV28,TRBD1,ASTLGDREDYGYT
.,TRBV5-1,TRBD1,ASSLGQGSGEQY
.,TRBV18,.,ASSPAETQY
.,TRBV6-5,.,ASSYSLDRQARKLF
.,TRBV27,TRBD2,ASTLRMREWNEQF
.,TRBV2,TRBD2,ASSSELLTGLASEQF
.,TRBV6-6,.,ASSPGRMTREAF
.,TRBV5-1,TRBD2,ASSLGTSGNYNEQF
.,TRBV6-5,.,ASSLFGGGGYGYT
.,TRBV5-1,TRBD2,ASSFVAGPNTGELF
.,TRBV5-1,TRBD2,ASRLLAGSYEQY
once,TRBV30,.,AWNHGGSAEAF
.,TRBV5-1,.,ASSPGTEILNYGYT
.,TRBV5-1,.,ASRAADTQY
.,TRBV6-5,.,ASSYSILGGTEAF
.,TRBV30,.,AHGETRVF
.,TRBV2,.,ASSHRVGEQY
.,TRBV18,.,ASSPPGDFEQY
.,TRBV10-3,.,AISESGAGETDTQY
.,TRBV11-2,.,ASSARDGYEQY
.,TRBV29-1,.,SYRLTSFGETQY
few,TRBV19,.,ASSIEDSYEQY
.,TRBV5-4,.,ASSSAGNEKLF
.,TRBV5-1,TRBD2,ASSWRTSGLQATQY
.,TRBV11-2,TRBD2,ASSLAAGVVDTQY
.,TRBV19,TRBD1,ASSIDPGTVYGYT
once,TRBV10-3,.,AISEIQKTEQY
.,TRBV30,.,AWSQGSNTGELF
.,TRBV18,TRBD2,ASSPLRPLEREEGQEQF
.,TRBV11-1,.,ASSLVLQGGTGELF
.,TRBV7-2,TRBD2,ASSLRLAGGTYPPYEQY
.,TRBV27,TRBD2,ASSLTSVSFNEQF
few,TRBV18,.,ASSPPGPNQPQH
.,TRBV27,TRBD1,ASSFLDRGSYT
.,TRBV19,.,ASSMALGNTIY
.,TRBV9,.,ASSPPSLGTGELF
.,TRBV30,.,AWSKRATNIQY
.,TRBV28,.,ASSSSAVGNEQF
.,TRBV7-3,.,ASSFVPGNEQF